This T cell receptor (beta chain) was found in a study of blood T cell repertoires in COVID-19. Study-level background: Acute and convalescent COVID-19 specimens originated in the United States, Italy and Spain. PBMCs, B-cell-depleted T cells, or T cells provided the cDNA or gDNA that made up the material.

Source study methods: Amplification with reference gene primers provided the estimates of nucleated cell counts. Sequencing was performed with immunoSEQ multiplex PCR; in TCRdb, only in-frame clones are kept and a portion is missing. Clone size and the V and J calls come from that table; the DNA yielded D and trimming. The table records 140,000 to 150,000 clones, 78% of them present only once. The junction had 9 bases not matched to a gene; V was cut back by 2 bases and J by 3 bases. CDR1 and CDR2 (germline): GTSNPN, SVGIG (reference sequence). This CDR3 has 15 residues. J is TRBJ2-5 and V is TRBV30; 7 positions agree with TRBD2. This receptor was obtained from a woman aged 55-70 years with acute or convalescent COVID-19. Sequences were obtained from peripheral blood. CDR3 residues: CAWSLPSGSKETQYF. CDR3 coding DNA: TGTGCCTGGAGTCTACCTAGCGGAAGCAAAGAGACCCAGTACTTC.